Included here is one TCR beta chain sequence, with context. This record belongs to a study of ipilimumab plus nivolumab after autologous stem cell transplantation. Overall study context: Median doses per patient: roughly five ipilimumab, 7 to 9 nivolumab.

The CDR3 runs to 15 residues. V lost 3 bases and J lost 9, with 15 bases in between. CDR1 and CDR2 from the germline V gene are LNHDA and SQIVND (reference sequence). Starting 14 to 28 days after autologous transplant, ipilimumab 1 mg/kg was given. Patients received nivolumab 3 mg/kg at weeks 1, 4, 7, 10, then fortnightly to week 26. Repertoires were generated with immunoSEQ multiplex PCR, while TCRdb's copy carries only in-frame clones and drops some. This repertoire shows some 40,000 clones, over 90% found once; its top ten account for 0.75% to 1%. Here the sequenced sample was PBMCs, taken in a trial of ipilimumab plus nivolumab as post-transplant consolidation. J is TRBJ1-6 and V is TRBV19, with D maybe TRBD1 (5 bases). The source of this sequence is a male donor with multiple myeloma. This CDR3 reads CASSIWAGKASPLHF. The DNA for the CDR3 is TGTGCCAGTAGTATTTGGGCAGGGAAAGCTTCACCCCTCCACTTT.